This TCR beta chain came from a study of beta chain features in type 1 diabetes. Remarks on this clone: Its target is unknown.

Since all of the isolated RNA was reverse transcribed, expressed TCRB transcripts were what got sequenced. Sequenced by immunoSEQ multiplex PCR; TCRdb stores in-frame clones only, minus some. The data show some 500,000 clones, around 10% seen once. Germline CDR1 GTSNPN, CDR2 SVGIG (reference sequence). CDR3 length: 14 amino acids. The V gene end was trimmed by 4 bases and the J gene end by 3 bases; junction bases not matched to a gene: 4. General study results and limits: Reduced insertions and increased deletions marked VDJ junctions in type 1 diabetes patients. Sequencing from cDNA could over-represent high-TCR-expressing cells.

This sequence was found in a woman aged 18 to 35 in good health. This chain links TRBV30 with TRBJ2-2; TRBD1 matches 8 bases. The sample was naive CD4+ T cells from blood. The CDR3 DNA sequence: TGTGCCTGGACGGGACAGGTTTACACCGGGGAGCTGTTTTTT. Its protein is CAWTGQVYTGELFF.